A selection of T cell receptor beta chains follows, all from one sample in a study of CXCR3-negative and CXCR3-positive naive CD8 T cells. Following a re-call of the 5' RACE reads, TCRdb has one entry per CDR3 protein and lacks DNA. Its table records some 41,000 distinct CDR3 sequences. The sequenced sample was naive CXCR3- CD8+ T cells from blood. Receptor source: a human donor in good health. Some clones in this sample may be carry-over from other donors' samples. CDR3s include the opening cysteine and the closing phenylalanine or tryptophan. Size is stated for part of the rows, as once, few or many counts, or as a class when the clone is expanded.

size	J	V	CDR3
.	TRBJ1-2	TRBV4-2	CASSQDLRQEDGYTF
.	TRBJ2-1	TRBV10-3	CAIGTAYNEQFF
medium-sized	TRBJ1-5	TRBV5-1	CASSLETGNQPQHF
.	TRBJ2-7	TRBV20-1	CSARDHQRTSGVPLYYEQYF
.	TRBJ2-7	TRBV29-1	CSVAGQVDYEQYF
.	TRBJ1-2	TRBV27	CASSFGTPNYGYTF
.	TRBJ1-6	TRBV15	CATGRGDYNSPLHF
.	TRBJ2-5	TRBV12-3/TRBV12-4	CASTSSTSGDQETQYF
.	TRBJ2-7	TRBV5-1	CASSLEGSSYEQYF
.	TRBJ2-3	TRBV7-3	CASSPGNTDTQYF
.	TRBJ2-1	TRBV6-2/TRBV6-3	CASTYRDRGNEQFF
.	TRBJ2-7	TRBV7-2	CASSSPYHYEQYF
.	TRBJ1-2	TRBV20-1	CSARDWGQRSF